This T cell receptor (beta chain) was retrieved from a study of T cell responses to AZD1222 COVID-19 vaccine. Whole-study results and caveats: The sample set comprised mostly white British donors with more females, and clonal diversity was possibly underestimated.

Measured with immunoSEQ multiplex PCR; TCRdb has only the in-frame clones, and not every one. Of 100,000 to 150,000 clones in the sample, about 90% were seen once. The CDR3 contains 12 residues. Trimming pared 2 bases from V and 6 bases from J, leaving 8 bases between. The V gene's germline CDR1 is SGHKS and CDR2 YYEKEE (reference sequence). Worth noting for this clone: What it binds is unknown.

The sample in question was peripheral blood, obtained on day 0 of AZD1222 vaccination. The receptor was derived from an adult in good health. The J gene is TRBJ1-2, the V gene TRBV5-5, with D uncertain. The CDR3 nucleotides are TGTGCCAGCAGCTTTGTCCTCGATGGCTACACCTTC. Translating gives CASSFVLDGYTF.